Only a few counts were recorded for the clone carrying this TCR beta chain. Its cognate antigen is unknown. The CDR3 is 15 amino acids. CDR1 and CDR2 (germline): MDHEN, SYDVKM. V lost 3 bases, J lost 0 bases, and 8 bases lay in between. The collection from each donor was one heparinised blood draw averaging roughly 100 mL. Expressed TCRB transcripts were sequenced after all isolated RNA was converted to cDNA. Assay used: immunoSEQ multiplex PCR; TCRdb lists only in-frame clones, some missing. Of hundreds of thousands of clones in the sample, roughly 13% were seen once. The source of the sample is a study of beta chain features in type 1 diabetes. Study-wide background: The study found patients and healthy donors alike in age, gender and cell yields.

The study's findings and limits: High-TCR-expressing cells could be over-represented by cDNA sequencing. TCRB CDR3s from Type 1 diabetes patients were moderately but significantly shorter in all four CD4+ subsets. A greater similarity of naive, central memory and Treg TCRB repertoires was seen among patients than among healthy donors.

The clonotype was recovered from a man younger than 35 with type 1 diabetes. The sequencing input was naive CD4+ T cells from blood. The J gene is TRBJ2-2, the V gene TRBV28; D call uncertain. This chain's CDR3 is CASSFAETNTGELFF. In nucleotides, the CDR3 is TGTGCCAGCAGTTTCGCGGAAACGAACACCGGGGAGCTGTTTTTT. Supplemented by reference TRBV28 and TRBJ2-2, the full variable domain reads DVKVTQSSRYLVKRTGEKVFLECVQDMDHENMFWYRQDPGLGLRLIYFSYDVKMKEKGDIPEGYSVSREKKERFSLILESASTNQTSMYLCASSFAETNTGELFFGEGSRLTVL.